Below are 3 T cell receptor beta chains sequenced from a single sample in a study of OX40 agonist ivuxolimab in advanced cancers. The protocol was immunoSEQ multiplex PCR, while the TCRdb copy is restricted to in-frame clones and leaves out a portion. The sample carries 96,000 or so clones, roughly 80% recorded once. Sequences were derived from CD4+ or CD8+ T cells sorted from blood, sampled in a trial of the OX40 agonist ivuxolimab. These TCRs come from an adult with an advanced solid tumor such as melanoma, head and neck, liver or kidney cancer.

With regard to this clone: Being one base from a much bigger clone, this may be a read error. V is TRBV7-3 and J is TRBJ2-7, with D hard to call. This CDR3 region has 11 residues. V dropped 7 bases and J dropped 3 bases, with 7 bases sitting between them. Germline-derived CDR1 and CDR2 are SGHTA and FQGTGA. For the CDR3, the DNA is TGTGCCAGCACTCCACTCTACGAGCAGTACTTC. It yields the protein CASTPLYEQYF.

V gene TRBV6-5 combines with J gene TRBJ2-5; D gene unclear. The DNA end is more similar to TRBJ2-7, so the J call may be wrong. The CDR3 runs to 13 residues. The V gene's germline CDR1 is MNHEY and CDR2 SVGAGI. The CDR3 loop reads CASRAGRAYEQYF. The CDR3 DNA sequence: TGTGCCAGCAGAGCAGGTAGAGCCTACGAGCAGTACTTC.

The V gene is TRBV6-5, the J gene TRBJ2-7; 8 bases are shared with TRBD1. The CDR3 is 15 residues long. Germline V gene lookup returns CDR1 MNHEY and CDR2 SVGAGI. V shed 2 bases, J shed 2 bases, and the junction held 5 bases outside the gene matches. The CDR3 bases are TGTGCCAGCAGTTACGAAGGGACAGGAACCTACGAGCAGTACTTC. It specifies CASSYEGTGTYEQYF.